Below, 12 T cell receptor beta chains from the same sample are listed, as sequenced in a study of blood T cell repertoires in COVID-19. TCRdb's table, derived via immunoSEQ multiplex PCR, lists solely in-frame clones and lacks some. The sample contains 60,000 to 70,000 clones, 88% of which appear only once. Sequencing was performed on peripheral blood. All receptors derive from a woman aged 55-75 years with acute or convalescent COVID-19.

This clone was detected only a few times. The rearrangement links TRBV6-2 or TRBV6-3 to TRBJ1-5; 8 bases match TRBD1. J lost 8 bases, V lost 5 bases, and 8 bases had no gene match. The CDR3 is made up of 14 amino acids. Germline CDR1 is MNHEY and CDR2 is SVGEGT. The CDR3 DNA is TGTGCCAGCAGTCACGGACAGGGCGCTAAGCCCCAGCATTTT. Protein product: CASSHGQGAKPQHF.

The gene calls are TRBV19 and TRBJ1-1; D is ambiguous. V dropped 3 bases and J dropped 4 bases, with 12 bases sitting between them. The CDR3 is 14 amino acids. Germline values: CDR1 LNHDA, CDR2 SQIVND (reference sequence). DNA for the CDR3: TGTGCCAGTAGTATTGGGGAGACAATCACTGAAGCTTTCTTT. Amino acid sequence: CASSIGETITEAFF.

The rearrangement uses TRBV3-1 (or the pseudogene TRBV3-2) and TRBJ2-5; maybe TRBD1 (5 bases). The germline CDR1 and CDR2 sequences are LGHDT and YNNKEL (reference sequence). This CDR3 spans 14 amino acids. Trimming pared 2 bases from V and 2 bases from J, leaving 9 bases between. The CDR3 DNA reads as TGTGCCAGCAGCCAACGGACATCGCAAGAGACCCAGTACTTC. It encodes CASSQRTSQETQYF.

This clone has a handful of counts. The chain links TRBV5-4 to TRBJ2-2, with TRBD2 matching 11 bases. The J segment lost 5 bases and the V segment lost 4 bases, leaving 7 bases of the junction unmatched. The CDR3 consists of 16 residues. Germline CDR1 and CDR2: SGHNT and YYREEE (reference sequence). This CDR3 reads CASSPPSGRTTGELFF. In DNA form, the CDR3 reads TGTGCCAGCAGCCCCCCTAGCGGGAGGACAACCGGGGAGCTGTTTTTT.

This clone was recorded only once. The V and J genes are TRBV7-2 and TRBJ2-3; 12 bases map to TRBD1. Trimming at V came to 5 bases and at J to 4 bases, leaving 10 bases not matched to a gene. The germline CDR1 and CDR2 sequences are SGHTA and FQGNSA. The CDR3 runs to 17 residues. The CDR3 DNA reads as TGTGCCAGCAGCCTAATGACCGGGACAGGGGGCTCAGATACGCAGTATTTT. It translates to CASSLMTGTGGSDTQYF.

This chain's CDR3 is CASSVEQGTYEQYV. In nucleotides, the CDR3 is TGCGCCAGCAGTGTAGAACAGGGAACCTACGAGCAGTACGTC. V gene TRBV10-2 combines with J gene TRBJ2-7; D might be TRBD1 (6 bases). Between the trimmed V and J ends, which lost 4 bases and 2 bases, there was a span of 12 bases. Germline V gene lookup returns CDR1 WSHSY and CDR2 SAAADI. The CDR3 runs to 14 residues.

CDR3 nucleotides: TGTGCCAGCAGCAGGGGGACTAACTATGGCTACACCTTC. Protein sequence: CASSRGTNYGYTF. The gene calls are TRBV11-1 and TRBJ1-2; TRBD1 is a possible D gene (6 bases). Trimming took 5 bases from V and 0 from J, leaving 7 bases between them. The CDR3 is made up of 13 amino acids. The germline gives CDR1 SGHAT, CDR2 FQDESV (reference sequence). Filled out from reference TRBV11-1 and TRBJ1-2, the complete variable domain reads EAEVAQSPRYKITEKSQAVAFWCDPISGHATLYWYRQILGQGPELLVQFQDESVVDDSQLPKDRFSAERLKGVDSTLKIQPAELGDSAMYLCASSRGTNYGYTFGSGTRLTVV.

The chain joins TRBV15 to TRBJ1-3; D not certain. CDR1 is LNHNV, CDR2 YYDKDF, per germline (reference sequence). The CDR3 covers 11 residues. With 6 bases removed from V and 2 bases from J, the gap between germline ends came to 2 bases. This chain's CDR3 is CATSTGNTIYF. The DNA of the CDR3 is TGTGCCACCAGTACTGGAAACACCATATATTTT.

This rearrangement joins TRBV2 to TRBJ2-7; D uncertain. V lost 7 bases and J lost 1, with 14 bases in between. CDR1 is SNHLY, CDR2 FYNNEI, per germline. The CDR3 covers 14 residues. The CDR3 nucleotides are TGTGCCAGCAAGTTGCAGGCGCCATCCTACGAGCAGTACGTC. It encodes CASKLQAPSYEQYV.

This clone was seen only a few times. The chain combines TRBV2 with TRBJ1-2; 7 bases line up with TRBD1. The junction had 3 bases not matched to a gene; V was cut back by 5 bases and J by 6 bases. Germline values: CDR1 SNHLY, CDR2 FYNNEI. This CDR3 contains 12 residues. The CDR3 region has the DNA TGTGCCAGCAGTCCGCAGGGGGATGGCTACACCTTC. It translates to CASSPQGDGYTF.

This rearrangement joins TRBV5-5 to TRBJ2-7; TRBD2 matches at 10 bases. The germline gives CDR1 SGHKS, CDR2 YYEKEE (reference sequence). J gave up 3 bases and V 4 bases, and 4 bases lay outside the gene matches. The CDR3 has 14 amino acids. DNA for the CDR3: TGTGCCAGCAGCCCTAGCGGGAGAGTCTACGAGCAGTACGTC. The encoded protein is CASSPSGRVYEQYV.

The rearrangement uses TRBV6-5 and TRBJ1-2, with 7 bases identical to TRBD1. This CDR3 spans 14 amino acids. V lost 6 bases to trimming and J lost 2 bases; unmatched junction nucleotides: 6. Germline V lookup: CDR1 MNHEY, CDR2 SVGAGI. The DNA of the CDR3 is TGTGCCAGCAGACGCCTGACAGGGAACTATGGCTACACCTTC. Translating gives CASRRLTGNYGYTF.